This T cell receptor beta chain was retrieved from a study of blood T cells in healthy people across ages. Between the trimmed V and J ends, which lost 1 base and 1 base, there was a span of 17 bases. CDR1 and CDR2 (germline): MNHEY, SVGAGI. The CDR3 contains 18 residues. This clonotype occurred a few times. Combining a sample-barcoded 5' primer with a J-beta primer mix, a second PCR ran for 7 to 11 cycles. TCRdb re-called the 5' RACE reads through MiXCR, storing one row per CDR3 protein. The sample lists 800,000 or so distinct CDR3 sequences, just under 25% seen once, with under 4.5% in the top ten. The same data also contributed to another study, on T cells of mothers and their children.

The sequence was obtained from a boy aged 10-17 years in good health. The chain carries TRBV6-5 and TRBJ1-3, with D possibly TRBD1 on 6 matching bases. Input material: blood. CDR3 protein: CASSYFRRQVKSGNTIYF. CDR3 coding DNA: TGTGCCAGCAGTTACTTTAGGCGACAGGTTAAATCTGGAAACACCATATATTTT.